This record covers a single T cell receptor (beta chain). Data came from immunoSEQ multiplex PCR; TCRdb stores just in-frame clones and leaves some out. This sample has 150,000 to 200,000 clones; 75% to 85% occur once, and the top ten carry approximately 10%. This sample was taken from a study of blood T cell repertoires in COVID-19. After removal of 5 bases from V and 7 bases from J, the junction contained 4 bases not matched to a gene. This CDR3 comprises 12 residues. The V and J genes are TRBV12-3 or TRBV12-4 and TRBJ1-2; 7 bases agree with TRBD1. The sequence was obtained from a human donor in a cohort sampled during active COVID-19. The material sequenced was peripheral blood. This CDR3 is CASSTQGFGYTF. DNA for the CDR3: TGTGCCAGCAGTACACAGGGGTTTGGCTACACCTTC.